The 10 T cell receptor beta chains in this list originate from one sample, sequenced in a study of blood T cell repertoires in COVID-19. Assay used: immunoSEQ multiplex PCR; TCRdb lists only in-frame clones, some missing. Altogether about 300,000 clones are present, around 88% being singletons, with the ten largest covering 6.9%. Sequenced sample: peripheral blood. The receptors were gathered from a woman aged 25 to 39 who had recovered from COVID-19.

V usage is TRBV3-1 (or the pseudogene TRBV3-2) and J usage is TRBJ1-5; D ambiguous. Germline loops: CDR1 LGHDT, CDR2 YNNKEL (reference sequence). This CDR3 has 14 amino acids. V was shortened by 2 bases and J by 2 bases, with 7 bases between the two germline ends. The CDR3 nucleotides are TGTGCCAGCAGCCAACAGGTTGGCAATCAGCCCCAGCATTTT. Protein product: CASSQQVGNQPQHF.

The V and J genes are TRBV11-2 and TRBJ1-5; tentatively, D is TRBD1 (5 bases). Germline values: CDR1 SGHAT, CDR2 FQNNGV. With 5 bases removed from V and 0 bases from J, the gap between germline ends came to 17 bases. This CDR3 is built from 17 residues. CDR3 region: CASSQNGAGDSNQPQHF. CDR3 DNA: TGTGCCAGCAGCCAAAACGGGGCGGGAGATAGCAATCAGCCCCAGCATTTT. Using reference TRBV11-2 and TRBJ1-5 for the parts outside the CDR3, the full variable domain is EAGVAQSPRYKIIEKRQSVAFWCNPISGHATLYWYQQILGQGPKLLIQFQNNGVVDDSQLPKDRFSAERLKGVDSTLKIQPAKLEDSAVYLCASSQNGAGDSNQPQHFGDGTRLSIL.

The chain combines TRBV10-3 with TRBJ2-1; TRBD2 aligns across 14 bases. From germline, CDR1 is ENHRY and CDR2 SYGVKD. The CDR3 extends over 16 amino acids. V was clipped by 6 bases and J by 8 bases; unmatched bases: 9. The chain's CDR3 is CAISAGTSGGFDEQFF. The CDR3 DNA sequence: TGTGCCATCAGCGCCGGGACTAGCGGGGGATTTGATGAGCAGTTCTTC.

This chain uses TRBV12-3 or TRBV12-4 with TRBJ2-4; D is unclear. V lost 5 bases and J 8 bases, leaving 13 bases between the germline ends. The CDR3 contains 13 residues. The chain's CDR3 is CASSPRAQDIQYF. DNA of the CDR3: TGTGCCAGCAGTCCCCGTGCGCAGGACATTCAGTACTTC.

V usage is TRBV28 and J usage is TRBJ2-1, with 7 bases aligning to TRBD1. Germline assignment: CDR1 MDHEN and CDR2 SYDVKM. The CDR3 sequence is 17 residues long. V lost 5 bases and J lost 3; bases outside the gene matches: 13. The CDR3 here is CASSTLHRGKGYNEQFF. In DNA form, the CDR3 reads TGTGCCAGCAGTACCCTCCACAGGGGAAAGGGCTACAATGAGCAGTTCTTC. The full variable domain, rest sourced from reference TRBV28 and TRBJ2-1, is DVKVTQSSRYLVKRTGEKVFLECVQDMDHENMFWYRQDPGLGLRLIYFSYDVKMKEKGDIPEGYSVSREKKERFSLILESASTNQTSMYLCASSTLHRGKGYNEQFFGPGTRLTVL.

The chain carries TRBV27 and TRBJ2-7; a possible D gene is TRBD1 (6 bases). CDR1 and CDR2 (germline): MNHEY, SMNVEV (reference sequence). Trimming took off 0 bases at V and 0 bases at J, with 12 bases between the two ends. The CDR3 is 16 amino acids. In nucleotides, the CDR3 is TGTGCCAGCAGTTTATCGGCAGGGACAAGCTCCTACGAGCAGTACTTC. It is translated as CASSLSAGTSSYEQYF.

The rearrangement uses TRBV7-9 and TRBJ1-1, with TRBD1 as a possible D gene (5 bases). The CDR3 consists of 14 residues. V lost 2 bases and J lost 0, with 7 bases in between. CDR1 is SEHNR, CDR2 FQNEAQ, per germline (reference sequence). CDR3 residues: CASSLKGMNTEAFF. CDR3 in DNA: TGTGCCAGCAGCTTAAAGGGGATGAACACTGAAGCTTTCTTT.

The rearrangement uses TRBV6-5 and TRBJ1-2; no firm D call. The CDR3 is 14 amino acids. Between the trimmed V and J ends, which lost 8 bases and 4 bases, there was a span of 17 bases. Germline values: CDR1 MNHEY, CDR2 SVGAGI. As DNA, the CDR3 is TGTGCCAGCGAGGGTAGATCACCCCCCTATGGCTACACCTTC. Translation gives CASEGRSPPYGYTF.

The chain joins TRBV2 to TRBJ1-1, with TRBD1 as a possible D gene (6 bases). Deletions cut 3 bases from V and 8 bases from J, with 16 bases between. CDR1 SNHLY and CDR2 FYNNEI come from the germline V gene. The CDR3 is made up of 14 amino acids. The DNA of the CDR3 is TGTGCCAGCAGTGACCCGGGGGGGGGCCCCGAAGCTTTCTTT. Its protein is CASSDPGGGPEAFF.

The table lists this clone with a count of one. The chain has TRBV15 and TRBJ1-2; 7 bases are shared with TRBD1. The CDR3 extends over 14 amino acids. V lost 8 bases to trimming and J lost 0 bases; unmatched junction nucleotides: 6. From germline, CDR1 is LNHNV and CDR2 YYDKDF (reference sequence). As DNA, the CDR3 is TGTGCCACCCTAGGGGGCAGTTCTAACTATGGCTACACCTTC. The encoded protein is CATLGGSSNYGYTF.